Listed below are T cell receptor beta chains from one sample, sequenced in a study of regulatory T cells in long-lasting Graves disease. MiXCR, run by TCRdb on the multiplex PCR reads, gives a single entry per CDR3 protein. The sample has over 250,000 distinct CDR3 sequences, 22% seen once. The sequencing here drew on peripheral blood mononuclear cells (PBMCs), taken when the disease was refractory, from a patient treated with antithyroid drugs. The receptors here all came from a female donor with Graves disease. CDR3s include the opening cysteine and the closing phenylalanine or tryptophan. Fields, in order: clone size, V gene, D gene, J gene, CDR3 protein, CDR3 DNA. The D gene is left open where the match is weak. Some rows have no size entry. The others give once, few or many, or a class for an expanded clone.

many	TRBV6-1	TRBD1	TRBJ2-5	CASRRQGIQETQYF	TGTGCCAGCAGAAGACAGGGAATCCAAGAGACCCAGTACTTC
many	TRBV28	NA	TRBJ1-2	CASRPPLGYDGYTF	TGTGCCAGCAGGCCTCCCCTGGGGTATGATGGCTACACCTTC
NA	TRBV7-3	TRBD2	TRBJ2-2	CASSLTGSLAGRTGELFF	TGTGCCAGCAGCTTAACCGGCTCCCTAGCGGGACGCACCGGGGAGCTGTTTTTT
NA	TRBV7-9	NA	TRBJ2-4	CASSLDGRSAKNIQYF	TGTGCCAGCAGCTTAGATGGACGATCGGCCAAAAACATTCAGTACTTC
NA	TRBV18	NA	TRBJ2-7	CASSPSGQGGNEQYF	TGTGCCAGCTCACCAAGTGGCCAGGGGGGGAACGAGCAGTACTTC
many	TRBV28	NA	TRBJ2-7	CASEGGGAYEQYF	TGTGCCAGCGAGGGTGGGGGGGCATACGAGCAGTACTTC
NA	TRBV5-6	TRBD1	TRBJ1-2	CASSSVSRTGNGYTF	TGTGCCAGCAGCTCAGTAAGTCGGACAGGGAACGGCTACACCTTC
NA	TRBV5-1	TRBD1	TRBJ1-1	CASSPPRGPGTEAFF	TGCGCCAGCAGCCCGCCCAGGGGGCCGGGCACTGAAGCTTTCTTT
many	TRBV6-2/TRBV6-3	NA	TRBJ2-5	CASSRGGAGRMETQYF	TGTGCCAGCAGTCGAGGAGGGGCAGGGCGGATGGAGACCCAGTACTTC
many	TRBV20-1	NA	TRBJ2-5	CSARDVGGAGETQYF	TGCAGTGCTAGAGATGTTGGAGGGGCAGGGGAGACCCAGTACTTC
once	TRBV2	TRBD2	TRBJ2-1	CASSERAGVSGNEQFF	TGTGCCAGCAGCGAACGAGCGGGAGTATCGGGCAATGAGCAGTTCTTC
NA	TRBV10-3	NA	TRBJ2-6	CATEDPLNGANVLTF	TGTGCCACCGAGGACCCACTAAATGGGGCCAACGTCCTGACTTTC
many	TRBV28	TRBD1	TRBJ2-7	CASLSGGARYEQYF	TGTGCCAGTCTCTCAGGGGGCGCGAGGTACGAGCAGTACTTC
many	TRBV6-2/TRBV6-3	NA	TRBJ2-5	CASRNSGVSQETQYF	TGTGCCAGCAGAAACTCGGGAGTCTCTCAAGAGACCCAGTACTTC
many	TRBV12-3/TRBV12-4	NA	TRBJ1-4	CASSFQQGGEKLFF	TGTGCCAGCAGTTTCCAACAGGGAGGGGAAAAACTGTTTTTT
NA	TRBV4-2	NA	TRBJ2-7	CASSQGSSGSEQYF	TGTGCCAGCAGCCAAGGAAGTTCGGGGAGCGAGCAGTACTTC
NA	TRBV3-1	NA	TRBJ2-1	CASSRLSDGYNEQFF	TGTGCCAGCAGCCGACTTAGTGATGGGTACAATGAGCAGTTCTTC
NA	TRBV30	TRBD1	TRBJ2-7	CAWVQDRGGEQYF	TGTGCCTGGGTCCAGGACAGGGGCGGCGAGCAGTACTTC
few	TRBV6-2/TRBV6-3	NA	TRBJ1-4	CASSYMGRDEKLFF	TGTGCCAGCAGTTACATGGGTCGAGATGAAAAACTGTTTTTT
NA	TRBV19	NA	TRBJ2-4	CASSNQGTKNIQYF	TGTGCCAGTAGTAACCAGGGGACCAAAAACATTCAGTACTTC
few	TRBV9	NA	TRBJ1-2	CASRSNYGYTF	TGTGCCAGCAGATCAAACTATGGCTACACCTTC
many	TRBV2	NA	TRBJ2-6	CASSEWGEEVPSGANVLTF	TGTGCCAGCAGTGAATGGGGGGAGGAGGTTCCCTCTGGGGCCAACGTCCTGACTTTC
many	TRBV28	NA	TRBJ2-5	CASSLRAVQETQYF	TGTGCCAGCAGTTTGAGGGCGGTCCAAGAGACCCAGTACTTC
many	TRBV18	NA	TRBJ2-5	CASSPELQETQYF	TGTGCCAGCTCACCAGAACTGCAAGAGACCCAGTACTTC
few	TRBV18	NA	TRBJ2-5	CASSSGFDRNQETQYF	TGTGCCAGCTCATCCGGTTTCGACAGGAACCAAGAGACCCAGTACTTC
once	TRBV13	NA	TRBJ1-6	CASSFRPNRAMNSPLHF	TGTGCCAGCAGCTTTAGGCCGAACAGGGCCATGAATTCACCCCTCCACTTT
NA	TRBV4-3	NA	TRBJ2-7	CASSQYRDDYEQYF	TGCGCCAGCAGCCAATACAGGGATGACTACGAGCAGTACTTC
few	TRBV14	NA	TRBJ2-4	CASSLRGGLDKNIQYF	TGTGCCAGCAGCCTAAGAGGGGGGCTCGACAAAAACATTCAGTACTTC
many	TRBV12-3/TRBV12-4	TRBD1	TRBJ1-1	CASRPQGAGTEAFF	TGTGCCAGCAGACCCCAGGGGGCCGGCACTGAAGCTTTCTTT
few	TRBV20-1	NA	TRBJ2-3	CSARDSGGRTDTQYF	TGCAGTGCTAGAGATAGCGGCGGGCGGACAGATACGCAGTATTTT
NA	TRBV7-3	NA	TRBJ2-2	CASSLYPETSVPSPGSCFF	NA
NA	TRBV6-1	TRBD2	TRBJ2-5	CASKKRLAGQETQYF	TGTGCCAGCAAAAAGCGACTAGCGGGACAGGAGACCCAGTACTTC
many	TRBV5-5	TRBD1	TRBJ2-5	CASSVGTGVLGTQYF	TGTGCCAGCAGCGTCGGGACAGGGGTTTTGGGGACCCAGTACTTC
many	TRBV18	NA	TRBJ2-5	CASSPPTQETQYF	TGTGCCAGCTCACCACCTACCCAAGAGACCCAGTACTTC
once	TRBV18	NA	TRBJ2-7	CASSPPTDVYEQYF	TGTGCCAGCTCACCACCGACGGACGTCTACGAGCAGTACTTC
few	TRBV9	NA	TRBJ2-3	CASSHPGQGGTDTQYF	TGTGCCAGCAGCCACCCGGGACAAGGGGGGACAGATACGCAGTATTTT
many	TRBV27	NA	TRBJ2-7	CASSPYPGYEQYF	TGTGCCAGCAGTCCTTACCCCGGGTACGAGCAGTACTTC
NA	TRBV7-3	NA	TRBJ2-2	CASSLTAGAGTGELFF	TGTGCCAGCAGCTTAACCGCCGGGGCGGGAACCGGGGAGCTGTTTTTT
few	TRBV7-9	NA	TRBJ2-2	CASSLETGINTGELFF	TGTGCCAGCAGCTTAGAAACAGGGATCAACACCGGGGAGCTGTTTTTT
NA	TRBV19	TRBD2	TRBJ2-3	CASSSPAGGDKDTQYF	TGTGCCAGTAGTTCTCCAGCGGGAGGGGATAAAGATACGCAGTATTTT
NA	TRBV3-1	NA	TRBJ1-4	CASSQRGGVSEKLFF	TGTGCCAGCAGCCAGAGGGGTGGCGTGTCCGAAAAACTGTTTTTT
NA	TRBV5-8	NA	TRBJ2-5	CASSGLVTQYF	TGTGCCAGCAGCGGGTTAGTAACCCAGTACTTC
NA	TRBV6-1	TRBD1	TRBJ1-4	CASSHQGTGGDEKLFF	TGTGCCAGCAGTCATCAGGGGACAGGGGGCGATGAAAAACTGTTTTTT
few	TRBV30	NA	TRBJ1-2	CAWSGFANYGYTF	TGTGCCTGGAGTGGGTTCGCTAACTATGGCTACACCTTC
NA	TRBV27	TRBD1	TRBJ2-4	CASSFGTGGEDIQYF	TGTGCCAGCAGTTTCGGCACAGGGGGCGAGGACATTCAGTACTTC
NA	TRBV20-1	NA	TRBJ2-5	CSASRNFLQETQYF	TGCAGTGCTAGTAGGAATTTTCTTCAAGAGACCCAGTACTTC
NA	TRBV6-5	TRBD1	TRBJ1-1	CASSYGRGRNTEAFF	TGTGCCAGCAGTTACGGCAGGGGGCGAAACACTGAAGCTTTCTTT
many	TRBV7-2	NA	TRBJ2-5	CASSLGPTEQETQYF	TGTGCCAGCAGCTTAGGCCCGACAGAACAAGAGACCCAGTACTTC
many	TRBV18	TRBD1	TRBJ2-4	CASSGQDIQYF	TGTGCCAGCTCCGGACAGGACATTCAGTACTTC
few	TRBV15	NA	TRBJ2-7	CATSRDPGSSYEQYF	TGTGCCACCAGCAGAGACCCCGGTAGCTCCTACGAGCAGTACTTC
many	TRBV20-1	NA	TRBJ1-1	CSASGPINTEAFF	TGCAGTGCGTCGGGACCGATAAACACTGAAGCTTTCTTT
NA	TRBV7-2	TRBD1	TRBJ1-4	CASSLARGENEKLFF	TGTGCCAGCAGCTTAGCCAGGGGGGAAAATGAAAAACTGTTTTTT